Listed below are T cell receptor beta chains from one sample, sequenced in a study of vaccination and CD4 T cells after COVID-19. TCRdb called the PCR reads again in MiXCR, with one record for every CDR3 protein. Found here are some 11,000 distinct CDR3 sequences, approximately 71% of them singletons; the top ten hold about 9.4%. These receptors have no identified antigens. Material for sequencing was CD4+ T cells from blood, cultured in vitro. These receptors were taken from a human donor who had recovered from COVID-19. Each CDR3 is given with its conserved first and last residue. The order of the fields is V gene, J gene, clone size, D gene, CDR3 protein, CDR3 DNA. D genes are given only for firm matches. Part of the rows lack a size; the others show once, few, many or a class for expanded clones.

TRBV19	TRBJ1-5	.	.	CAGGHLDNQPQHF	TGTGCCGGGGGACACCTCGATAATCAGCCCCAGCATTTT
TRBV30	TRBJ2-7	few	.	CAWNGEGRFYEQYF	TGTGCCTGGAATGGCGAAGGACGATTTTACGAGCAGTACTTC
TRBV28	TRBJ1-1	.	.	CASRHTGKGGTEAFF	TGTGCCAGCAGACACACAGGGAAGGGGGGCACTGAAGCTTTCTTT
TRBV5-4	TRBJ1-2	large	.	CASSLNQPPDGRSF	TGTGCCAGCAGCCTCAATCAACCCCCTGACGGGCGGTCTTTC
TRBV20-1	TRBJ2-1	few	TRBD2	CSAGTSGRWNEQFF	TGCAGTGCCGGGACTAGCGGGAGGTGGAATGAGCAGTTCTTC
TRBV7-9	TRBJ1-5	.	TRBD1	CASRPTGDLNQPQHF	TGCGCCAGCAGGCCGACAGGGGACCTTAATCAGCCCCAGCATTTT
TRBV20-1	TRBJ2-1	few	TRBD1	CSALRDRGAHEQFF	TGCAGTGCTCTCCGGGACAGGGGGGCGCATGAGCAGTTCTTC
TRBV6-2/TRBV6-3	TRBJ2-5	.	.	CASSYAVETQYF	TGTGCCAGCAGTTACGCGGTAGAGACCCAGTACTTC
TRBV6-2/TRBV6-3	TRBJ2-1	.	TRBD2	CASRTSVSSYNEQFF	TGTGCCAGCAGGACTAGCGTAAGCTCCTACAATGAGCAGTTCTTC
TRBV6-1	TRBJ1-2	few	.	CASSRADRGYTF	TGTGCCAGCAGTAGGGCAGATCGGGGCTACACCTTC
TRBV30	TRBJ2-7	once	TRBD2	CAWTPIAGVLGEQYF	TGTGCCTGGACTCCAATAGCGGGAGTATTGGGGGAGCAGTACTTC
TRBV20-1	TRBJ1-2	.	.	CSAVSHLGGYTF	TGCAGTGCTGTAAGCCATTTAGGGGGCTACACCTTC
TRBV7-9	TRBJ2-3	.	TRBD1	CASSPRTGTDTQYF	TGTGCCAGCAGCCCGCGGACAGGGACAGATACGCAGTATTTT
TRBV7-7	TRBJ2-7	once	.	CASSLLDGYEQYF	TGTGCTAGCAGCTTATTGGATGGCTACGAGCAGTACTTC
TRBV6-1	TRBJ1-5	.	.	CASSELDQPQHF	TGTGCCAGCAGTGAATTGGATCAGCCCCAGCATTTT
TRBV29-1	TRBJ1-2	.	.	CSGKAGGGGYTF	TGCAGCGGGAAGGCGGGGGGTGGTGGCTACACCTTC
TRBV11-2	TRBJ1-2	few	.	CASSLADYGYTF	TGTGCCAGCAGCTTGGCAGACTATGGCTACACCTTC
TRBV19	TRBJ1-2	.	TRBD1	CASIPWDREDYTF	TGTGCCAGTATTCCGTGGGACAGGGAGGACTACACCTTC
TRBV2	TRBJ1-5	few	.	CASSQGANQPQHF	TGTGCCAGCAGTCAAGGGGCCAATCAGCCCCAGCATTTT
TRBV6-1	TRBJ1-5	.	.	CASRSTEQPQHF	TGTGCCAGCAGGTCCACGGAACAGCCCCAGCATTTT
TRBV28	TRBJ1-5	.	TRBD1	CASSFGQVLYSNQPQHF	TGTGCCAGCAGTTTCGGACAGGTACTGTATAGCAATCAGCCCCAGCATTTT
TRBV6-4	TRBJ1-5	.	.	CASSDSAALWPQHF	TGTGCCAGCAGTGACTCAGCGGCCTTATGGCCCCAGCATTTT
TRBV5-4	TRBJ1-2	.	.	CASHLKNTGGGYTF	TGTGCCAGCCACCTTAAGAATACGGGCGGAGGCTACACCTTC
TRBV7-2	TRBJ2-4	.	.	CASSLSQNIQYF	TGTGCCAGCAGCTTATCTCAAAACATTCAGTACTTC
TRBV6-1	TRBJ2-7	.	.	CASSEGGVEYF	TGTGCCAGCAGTGAAGGTGGGGTGGAGTACTTC
TRBV27	TRBJ1-2	.	TRBD1	CASRSGTGTLGGGYTF	TGTGCCAGCAGATCCGGGACAGGGACCTTGGGGGGTGGCTACACCTTC
TRBV6-1	TRBJ1-5	.	.	CASRGRTASNQPQHF	TGTGCCAGCAGGGGGCGGACGGCTAGCAATCAGCCCCAGCATTTT
TRBV24-1	TRBJ1-6	once	.	CATRREGNSPLHF	TGTGCCACGAGACGGGAAGGTAATTCACCCCTCCACTTT
TRBV27	TRBJ1-1	.	TRBD1	CASSLWAGGVTEAFF	TGTGCCAGCAGTTTATGGGCAGGGGGCGTCACTGAAGCTTTCTTT
TRBV6-5	TRBJ1-6	.	.	CASSYLGGAAYNSPLHF	TGTGCCAGCAGTTACTTGGGGGGTGCCGCTTATAATTCACCCCTCCACTTT
TRBV7-3	TRBJ2-3	.	TRBD2	CASSLSGGVDTQYF	TGTGCCAGCAGCTTATCGGGAGGAGTAGATACGCAGTATTTT
TRBV7-3	TRBJ2-3	.	TRBD2	CASSLGTSGISDTQYF	TGTGCCAGCAGCTTAGGGACTAGCGGGATATCAGATACGCAGTATTTT
TRBV28	TRBJ1-4	.	.	CASSPPQAANEKLFF	TGTGCCAGCAGTCCGCCACAGGCGGCTAATGAAAAACTGTTTTTT
TRBV10-3	TRBJ2-5	medium-sized	.	CAIGSETQYF	TGTGCCATCGGGTCAGAGACCCAGTACTTC
TRBV7-2	TRBJ1-3	.	TRBD1	CASSSPTGAGNTIYF	TGTGCCAGCAGCTCCCCGACAGGGGCTGGAAACACCATATATTTT
TRBV6-2/TRBV6-3	TRBJ1-5	few	.	CASSYRQNQPQHF	TGTGCCAGCAGTTACCGACAGAATCAGCCCCAGCATTTT
TRBV19	TRBJ1-5	.	.	CASSVARQPQHF	TGTGCCAGTAGTGTGGCGAGGCAGCCCCAGCATTTT
TRBV20-1	TRBJ2-3	.	TRBD2	CSARDSSGRGTGADTQYF	TGCAGTGCTAGGGATTCTAGCGGGAGGGGCACCGGTGCAGATACGCAGTATTTT
TRBV19	TRBJ1-1	.	TRBD1	CASSRDRGSTEAFF	TGTGCCAGTAGCAGGGACAGGGGTTCCACTGAAGCTTTCTTT
TRBV12-3/TRBV12-4	TRBJ1-5	.	.	CASSLESNQPQHF	TGTGCCAGCAGTTTGGAAAGCAATCAGCCCCAGCATTTT
TRBV20-1	TRBJ1-5	few	TRBD1	CSASNRGLENQPQHF	TGCAGTGCTAGCAACAGGGGCCTTGAAAATCAGCCCCAGCATTTT
TRBV20-1	TRBJ2-2	.	.	CSARRDLSGELFF	TGCAGTGCTAGGCGGGATCTGTCCGGGGAGCTGTTTTTT
TRBV10-3	TRBJ2-7	.	.	CAMSESATYEQYF	TGTGCCATGAGTGAGTCTGCAACCTACGAGCAGTACTTC
TRBV28	TRBJ1-2	.	TRBD1	CASSPGQGRENGYTF	TGTGCCAGCAGTCCAGGACAGGGGAGAGAGAATGGCTACACCTTC
TRBV15	TRBJ2-7	.	TRBD1	CATSGGTGAPRSYEQYF	TGTGCCACCAGCGGGGGGACAGGGGCTCCGAGATCCTACGAGCAGTACTTC
TRBV20-1	TRBJ2-4	.	TRBD1	CSARRYGTGGGRNIQYF	TGCAGTGCTAGACGATACGGGACAGGGGGCGGGAGGAACATTCAGTACTTC
TRBV20-1	TRBJ2-2	.	.	CSARSGGTNTGELFF	TGCAGTGCTAGATCGGGCGGCACGAACACCGGGGAGCTGTTTTTT
TRBV27	TRBJ1-5	.	.	CASSLHNLDSSNQPQHF	TGTGCCAGCAGTTTACACAACCTGGACAGTAGCAATCAGCCCCAGCATTTT
TRBV7-2	TRBJ1-1	.	.	CASSLVGKGDTEAFF	TGTGCCAGCAGCTTAGTGGGGAAGGGTGACACTGAAGCTTTCTTT
TRBV7-9	TRBJ1-2	.	.	CASSSDWGALGYGYTF	TGTGCCAGCAGCTCGGATTGGGGGGCGCTGGGCTATGGCTACACCTTC
TRBV27	TRBJ2-7	once	.	CARPARSGEQYF	TGTGCCCGCCCGGCTAGAAGTGGCGAGCAGTACTTC
TRBV7-8	TRBJ1-5	.	.	CASSLTGRNQPQHF	TGTGCCAGCAGCTTAACAGGAAGAAATCAGCCCCAGCATTTT
TRBV28	TRBJ2-5	.	.	CASRTPGTKETQYF	TGTGCCAGCAGAACCCCGGGGACGAAAGAGACCCAGTACTTC
TRBV27	TRBJ2-3	.	TRBD2	CASKYSGRNTQYF	TGTGCCAGCAAGTACAGCGGGAGAAATACGCAGTATTTT
TRBV20-1	TRBJ1-6	.	.	CSAPPWGERALHF	TGCAGTGCCCCTCCTTGGGGTGAGCGGGCCCTCCACTTT
TRBV14	TRBJ2-1	.	TRBD2	CASSKAGAGGDEQFF	TGTGCCAGCAGCAAAGCGGGAGCCGGGGGCGATGAGCAGTTCTTC
TRBV29-1	TRBJ1-2	.	.	CSVDPRGLPNYGYTF	TGCAGCGTTGATCCCAGGGGCCTCCCTAACTATGGCTACACCTTC
TRBV7-6	TRBJ2-5	.	TRBD1	CASSSDRAETQYF	TGTGCTAGCAGCTCGGACAGGGCGGAGACCCAGTACTTC
TRBV20-1	TRBJ2-2	.	TRBD2	CSAENPGLATGELFF	TGCAGTGCTGAGAATCCGGGACTAGCGACCGGGGAGCTGTTTTTT